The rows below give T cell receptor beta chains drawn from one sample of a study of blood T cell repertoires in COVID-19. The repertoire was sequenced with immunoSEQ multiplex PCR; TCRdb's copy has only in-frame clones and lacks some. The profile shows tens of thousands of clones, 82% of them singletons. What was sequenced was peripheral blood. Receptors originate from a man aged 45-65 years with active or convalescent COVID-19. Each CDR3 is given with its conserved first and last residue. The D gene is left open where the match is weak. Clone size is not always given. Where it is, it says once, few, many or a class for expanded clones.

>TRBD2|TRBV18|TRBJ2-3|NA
CASSPLSSGTDTQYF
TGTGCCAGCTCACCACTATCTAGCGGGACAGATACGCAGTATTTT
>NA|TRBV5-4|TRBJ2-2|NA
CASSLGGGRNTGELFF
TGTGCCAGCAGCTTGGGAGGCGGTCGGAACACCGGGGAGCTGTTTTTT
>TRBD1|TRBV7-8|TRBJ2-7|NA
CASSRSAGGYEQYF
TGTGCCAGCAGCCGGAGTGCAGGGGGCTACGAGCAGTACTTC
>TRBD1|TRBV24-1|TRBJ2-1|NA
CATSEGTGLIVQFF
TGTGCCACCAGTGAAGGGACAGGGCTGATTGTGCAGTTCTTC
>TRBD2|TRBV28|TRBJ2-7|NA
CASSSFGLAGNEQYF
TGTGCCAGCAGCAGTTTCGGGCTAGCGGGGAACGAGCAGTACTTC
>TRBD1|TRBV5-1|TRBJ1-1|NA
CASSLAGRGLGTEAFF
TGCGCCAGCAGCTTGGCGGGCAGGGGGCTAGGCACTGAAGCTTTCTTT
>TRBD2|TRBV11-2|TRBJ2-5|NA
CASSASSGGAGETQYF
TGTGCCAGCAGCGCCTCTAGCGGGGGGGCGGGAGAGACCCAGTACTTC
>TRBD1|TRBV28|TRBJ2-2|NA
CASSRRTGGVTGELFF
TGTGCCAGCAGTCGACGGACAGGGGGCGTCACCGGGGAGCTGTTTTTT
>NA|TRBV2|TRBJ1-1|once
CASTPGRLNTEAFF
TGTGCCAGCACCCCAGGTAGACTGAACACTGAAGCTTTCTTT
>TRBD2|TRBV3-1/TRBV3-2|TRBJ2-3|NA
CASSPNSGGASTDTQYF
TGTGCCAGCAGCCCTAATAGCGGGGGGGCCTCCACAGATACGCAGTATTTT
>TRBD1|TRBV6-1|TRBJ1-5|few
CASSELGRQGSNQPQHF
TGTGCCAGCAGTGAATTGGGGCGACAGGGTAGCAATCAGCCCCAGCATTTT
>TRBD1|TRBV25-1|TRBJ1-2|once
CASSDVGRGYGYTF
TGTGCCAGCAGTGATGTGGGCAGGGGGTATGGCTACACCTTC
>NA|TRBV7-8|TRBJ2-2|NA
CASSPTPSNTGELFF
TGTGCCAGCAGCCCGACACCCTCGAACACCGGGGAGCTGTTTTTT
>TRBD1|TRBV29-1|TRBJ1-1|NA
CSVVTGVNTEAFF
TGCAGCGTGGTGACAGGGGTGAACACTGAAGCTTTCTTT
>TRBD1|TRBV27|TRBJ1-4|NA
CASSLQPGQGLKLFF
TGTGCCAGCAGTCTTCAACCGGGACAGGGTCTAAAACTGTTTTTT
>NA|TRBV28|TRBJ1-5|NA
CALGAGPPLGQPQHF
TGTGCCTTGGGGGCAGGGCCTCCCCTGGGTCAGCCCCAGCATTTT
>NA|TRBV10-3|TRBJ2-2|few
CAISMDLSGAGTGELFF
TGTGCCATCAGTATGGATCTTTCTGGGGCTGGCACCGGGGAGCTGTTTTTT
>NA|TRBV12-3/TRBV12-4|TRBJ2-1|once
CASSLGGEQFF
TGTGCCAGCAGTTTGGGGGGTGAGCAGTTCTTC
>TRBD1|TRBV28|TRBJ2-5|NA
CASSPGDREETQYF
TGTGCCAGCAGTCCAGGGGACAGGGAAGAGACCCAGTACTTC
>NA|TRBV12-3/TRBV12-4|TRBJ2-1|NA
CASSSDQLEQFF
TGTGCCAGCAGTTCCGATCAACTTGAGCAGTTCTTC
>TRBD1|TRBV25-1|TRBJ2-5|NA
CASSETGGGETQYF
TGTGCCAGCAGTGAGACAGGGGGCGGTGAGACCCAGTACTTC
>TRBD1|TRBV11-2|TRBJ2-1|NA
CASSKETGLSNEQFF
TGTGCCAGCAGCAAAGAGACAGGGCTGAGCAATGAGCAGTTCTTC
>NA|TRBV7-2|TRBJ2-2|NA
CASSLAPVMITGELFF
TGTGCCAGCAGCTTAGCCCCAGTAATGATCACCGGGGAGCTGTTTTTT
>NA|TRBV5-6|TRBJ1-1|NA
CASSLRGEAFF
TGTGCCAGCAGCCTCAGGGGTGAAGCTTTCTTT
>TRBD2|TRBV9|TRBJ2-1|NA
CASSEGGGIYNEQFF
TGTGCCAGCAGCGAGGGCGGGGGGATCTACAATGAGCAGTTCTTC
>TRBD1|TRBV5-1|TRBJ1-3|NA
CASSSNSQGSGNTIYF
TGCGCCAGCAGCTCTAACTCACAGGGGAGTGGAAACACCATATATTTT
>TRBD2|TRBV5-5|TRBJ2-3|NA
CASSLGLAGLSTDTQYF
TGTGCCAGCAGCCTGGGACTAGCGGGGCTTAGCACAGATACGCAGTATTTT
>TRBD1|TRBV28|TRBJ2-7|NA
CASSFEHRGPYEQYF
TGTGCCAGCAGTTTTGAGCACAGGGGCCCCTACGAGCAGTACTTC
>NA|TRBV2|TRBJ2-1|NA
CARGQGANEQFF
TGTGCCAGGGGCCAGGGCGCCAATGAGCAGTTCTTC
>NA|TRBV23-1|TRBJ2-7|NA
CASSPHLRGTDYEQYF
TGCGCCAGCAGTCCTCACCTTCGGGGGACCGACTACGAGCAGTACTTC
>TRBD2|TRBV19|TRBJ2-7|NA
CASSILPPGTSGGRVTYEQYF
TGTGCCAGTAGTATATTACCACCCGGGACTAGCGGGGGCCGAGTTACCTACGAGCAGTACTTC
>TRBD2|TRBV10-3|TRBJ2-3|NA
CAIKDGGVADTQYF
TGTGCCATCAAAGACGGGGGGGTCGCAGATACGCAGTATTTT
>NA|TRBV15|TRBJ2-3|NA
CATSSLQGIGDTQYF
TGTGCCACCAGCAGCCTACAGGGAATTGGGGATACGCAGTATTTT
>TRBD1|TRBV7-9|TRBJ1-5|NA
CASSPGQGFNQPQHF
TGTGCCAGCAGCCCGGGACAGGGCTTCAATCAGCCCCAGCATTTT
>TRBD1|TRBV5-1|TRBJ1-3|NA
CASSEGQRGNTIYF
TGCGCCAGCAGCGAGGGACAGCGTGGAAACACCATATATTTT
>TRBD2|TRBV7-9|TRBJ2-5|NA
CASSLGSSGPSETQYF
TGTGCCAGCAGCTTAGGCTCTAGCGGTCCGAGCGAGACCCAGTACTTC
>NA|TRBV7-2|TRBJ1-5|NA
CASSLASQGGQPQHF
TGTGCCAGCAGCTTAGCATCACAGGGCGGTCAGCCCCAGCATTTT
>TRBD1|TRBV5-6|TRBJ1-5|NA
CASSGWGQGSNQPQHF
TGTGCCAGCAGCGGTTGGGGACAGGGTAGCAATCAGCCCCAGCATTTT
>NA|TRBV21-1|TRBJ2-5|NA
CASSNLNRLIQETQYF
TGTGCCAGCAGCAACCTAAACAGGCTTATCCAAGAGACCCAGTACTTC
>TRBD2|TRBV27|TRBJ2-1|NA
CASSLMSGGFNEQFF
TGTGCCAGCAGTTTAATGTCGGGGGGGTTCAATGAGCAGTTCTTC
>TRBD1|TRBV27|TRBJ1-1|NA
CASSSGQALNTEAFF
TGTGCCAGCAGCTCCGGACAGGCTTTGAACACTGAAGCTTTCTTT
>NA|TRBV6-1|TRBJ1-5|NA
CASSDNNQPQHF
TGTGCCAGCAGTGATAACAATCAGCCCCAGCATTTT
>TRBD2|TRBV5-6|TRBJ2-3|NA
CASSADGPSGVSDTQYF
TGTGCCAGCAGTGCCGATGGTCCTAGCGGGGTGTCAGATACGCAGTATTTT
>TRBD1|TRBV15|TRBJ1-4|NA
CATSETGTGYPHLFF
TGTGCCACCAGCGAAACCGGGACAGGGTACCCTCACCTGTTTTTT
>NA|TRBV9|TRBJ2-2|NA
CASSVVTNTGELFF
TGTGCCAGCAGCGTAGTTACAAACACCGGGGAGCTGTTTTTT
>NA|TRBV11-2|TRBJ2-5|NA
CASSLGLSVETQYF
TGTGCCAGCAGCTTAGGACTGAGTGTGGAGACCCAGTACTTC
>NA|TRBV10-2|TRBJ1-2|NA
CASTPGLNYGYTF
TGCGCCAGCACCCCGGGACTGAACTATGGCTACACCTTC
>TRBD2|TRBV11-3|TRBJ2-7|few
CASSGREGYEQYF
TGTGCCAGCAGCGGCAGGGAGGGGTACGAGCAGTACTTC
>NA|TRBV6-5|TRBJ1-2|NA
CASREGPLYYGYTF
TGTGCCAGCAGGGAGGGGCCACTCTACTATGGCTACACCTTC
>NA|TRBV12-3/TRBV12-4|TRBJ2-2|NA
CASTVSGGELFF
TGTGCCAGCACCGTCTCGGGCGGGGAGCTGTTTTTT
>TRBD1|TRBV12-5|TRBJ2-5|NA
CASGLGQGHQETQYF
TGTGCTAGTGGTTTGGGACAGGGTCACCAAGAGACCCAGTACTTC
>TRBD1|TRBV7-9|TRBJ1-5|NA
CASSLNGQGGQPQHF
TGTGCCAGCAGCTTAAACGGACAGGGCGGACAGCCCCAGCATTTT
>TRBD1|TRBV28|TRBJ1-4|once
CASSGGQGAYNDKLFF
TGTGCCAGCAGTGGGGGACAGGGAGCTTATAATGATAAACTGTTTTTT
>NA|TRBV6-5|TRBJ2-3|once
CASSLQGSYTDTQYF
TGTGCCAGCAGCCTACAGGGCTCCTACACAGATACGCAGTATTTT